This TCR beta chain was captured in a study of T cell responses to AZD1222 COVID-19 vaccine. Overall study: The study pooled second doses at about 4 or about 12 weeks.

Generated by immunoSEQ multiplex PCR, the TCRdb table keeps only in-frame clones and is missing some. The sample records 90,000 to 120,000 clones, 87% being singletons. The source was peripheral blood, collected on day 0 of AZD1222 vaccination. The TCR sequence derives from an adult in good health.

The CDR3 loop reads CASRRDRRTGELFF. CDR3 nucleotides: TGTGCCAGCAGGCGGGACCGGCGGACCGGGGAGCTGTTTTTT. This chain connects TRBV27 to TRBJ2-2, with a tentative D call TRBD2 (6 bases). CDR1 is MNHEY, CDR2 SMNVEV, per germline (reference sequence). CDR3 length equals 14 residues. The V gene lost 6 bases and the J gene lost 5 bases, with 13 bases spanning the gap.